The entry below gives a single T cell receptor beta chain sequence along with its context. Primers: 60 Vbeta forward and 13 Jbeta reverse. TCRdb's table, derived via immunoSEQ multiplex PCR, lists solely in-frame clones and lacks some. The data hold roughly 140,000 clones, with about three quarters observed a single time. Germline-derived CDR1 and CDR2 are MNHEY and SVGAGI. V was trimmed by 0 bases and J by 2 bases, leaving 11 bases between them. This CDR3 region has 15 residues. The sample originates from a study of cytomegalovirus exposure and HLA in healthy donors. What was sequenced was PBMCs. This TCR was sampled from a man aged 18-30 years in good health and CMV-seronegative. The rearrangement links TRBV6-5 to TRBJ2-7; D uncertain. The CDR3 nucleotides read TGTGCCAGCAGTTACTCGATAACTTCGGCCTACGAGCAGTACTTC. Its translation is CASSYSITSAYEQYF.